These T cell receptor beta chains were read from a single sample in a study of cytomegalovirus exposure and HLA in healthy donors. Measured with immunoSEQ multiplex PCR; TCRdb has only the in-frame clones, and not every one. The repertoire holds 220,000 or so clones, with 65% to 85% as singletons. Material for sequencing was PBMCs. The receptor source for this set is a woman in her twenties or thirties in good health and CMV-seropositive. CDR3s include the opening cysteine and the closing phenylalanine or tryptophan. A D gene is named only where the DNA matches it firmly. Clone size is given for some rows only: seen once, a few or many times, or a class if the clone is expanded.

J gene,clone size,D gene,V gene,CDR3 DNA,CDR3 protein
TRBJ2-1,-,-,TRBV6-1,TGTGCCAGCAGTGAAGCGGGGGTTGAGCAGTTCTTC,CASSEAGVEQFF
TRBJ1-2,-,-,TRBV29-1,TGCAGCGTTGAAGGGACAGCTCACTATGGCTACACCTTC,CSVEGTAHYGYTF
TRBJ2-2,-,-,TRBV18,TGTGCCAGCTCACGCCCGTCCGGGGAGCTGTTTTTT,CASSRPSGELFF
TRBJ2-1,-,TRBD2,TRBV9,TGTGCCAGCAGCGGGGGCAGTCTAGCGGGAGGACCTAGCTCCTACAATGAGCAGTTCTTC,CASSGGSLAGGPSSYNEQFF
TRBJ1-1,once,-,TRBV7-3,TGTGCCAGCAGCGCCCCCGGGACACCAAAAGCTTTCTTT,CASSAPGTPKAFF
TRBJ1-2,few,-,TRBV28,TGTGCCAGCAGTTTCCTGACGGGGGGGTATGGCTACACCTTC,CASSFLTGGYGYTF
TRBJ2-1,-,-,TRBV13,TGTGCCAGCAGCCCCCATAGCGGCTACAATGAGCAGTTCTTC,CASSPHSGYNEQFF
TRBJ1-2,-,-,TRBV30,TGTGCCTGGAATCAGGGCGCGAGGTCTAACTATGGCTACACCTTC,CAWNQGARSNYGYTF
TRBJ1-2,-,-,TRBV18,TGTGCCAGCTCCCAAACGGATGGCTACACCTTC,CASSQTDGYTF
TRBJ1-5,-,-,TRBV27,TGTGCCAGCAGTTTAGGGGGGAGCAATCCCTATCAGCCCCAGCATTTT,CASSLGGSNPYQPQHF
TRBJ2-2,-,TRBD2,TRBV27,TGTGCCAGCCTGGCGGGAGGAGACACCGGGGAGCTGTTTTTT,CASLAGGDTGELFF
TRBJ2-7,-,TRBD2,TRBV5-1,TGCGCCAGCAGCTTGTTTGCGGGAGGTGGTTACGAGCAGTACTTC,CASSLFAGGGYEQYF
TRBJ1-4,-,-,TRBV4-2,TGTGCCAGCAGCCCCCGAACGACAGAGACTCATGAAAAACTGTTTTTT,CASSPRTTETHEKLFF
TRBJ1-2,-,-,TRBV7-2,TGTGCCAGCAGCTTACGTTCGCAGGACCTGGGCTACACCTTC,CASSLRSQDLGYTF
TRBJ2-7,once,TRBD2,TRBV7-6,TGTGCCAGCAGCCCTAACCCTCGGACTAGCGGGATTGGGAACGAGCAGTACTTC,CASSPNPRTSGIGNEQYF
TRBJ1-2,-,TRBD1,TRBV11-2,TGTGCCAGCAGCTTAGTAGGGACAGATTACTATGGCTACACCTTC,CASSLVGTDYYGYTF
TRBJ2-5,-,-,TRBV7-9,TGTGCCAGCAGCATAACGGGACTAAGGGGGAGGACCCAGTACTTC,CASSITGLRGRTQYF
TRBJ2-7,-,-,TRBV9,TGTGCCAGCAGCGTGGATCCGTATGTTACCTACGAGCAGTACTTC,CASSVDPYVTYEQYF
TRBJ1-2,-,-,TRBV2,TGTGCCAGCAGTGCGGGGGACTATGGCTACACCTTC,CASSAGDYGYTF
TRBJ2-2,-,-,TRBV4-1,TGCGCCAGCAGCCCTTGGGGAAGCACCGGGGAGCTGTTTTTT,CASSPWGSTGELFF
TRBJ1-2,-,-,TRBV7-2,TGTGCCAGCAGCTTACCCTCAGAAGGCTACACCTTC,CASSLPSEGYTF
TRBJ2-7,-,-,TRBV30,TGTGCCTGGAGTGTACTTATGGACCCGGCCTACGAGCAGTACTTC,CAWSVLMDPAYEQYF
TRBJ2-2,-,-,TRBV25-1,TGTGCCAGCAGTGAATCAAAGGCAGGGGCGACCGGGGAGCTGTTTTTT,CASSESKAGATGELFF
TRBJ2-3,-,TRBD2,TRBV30,TGTGCCTGGAGTGTAAGGGGAGGGCCTACAGATACGCAGTATTTT,CAWSVRGGPTDTQYF
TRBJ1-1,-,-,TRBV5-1,TGCGCCAGCAGCCCGACAATGAACACTGAAGCTTTCTTT,CASSPTMNTEAFF
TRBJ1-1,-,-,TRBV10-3,TGTGCCATCACCAATATGAACACTGAAGCTTTCTTT,CAITNMNTEAFF
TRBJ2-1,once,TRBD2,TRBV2,TGTGCCAGCAGGACGGGACTAGCGTACAATGAGCAGTTCTTC,CASRTGLAYNEQFF
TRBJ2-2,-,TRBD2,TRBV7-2,TGTGCCAGCAGCTTAGCGTGGCTAGCGGGAAACACCGGGGAGCTGTTTTTT,CASSLAWLAGNTGELFF
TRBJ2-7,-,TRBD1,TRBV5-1,TGCGCCAGCAGCTCGGGGACAGGGGGCTACGAGCAGTACTTC,CASSSGTGGYEQYF